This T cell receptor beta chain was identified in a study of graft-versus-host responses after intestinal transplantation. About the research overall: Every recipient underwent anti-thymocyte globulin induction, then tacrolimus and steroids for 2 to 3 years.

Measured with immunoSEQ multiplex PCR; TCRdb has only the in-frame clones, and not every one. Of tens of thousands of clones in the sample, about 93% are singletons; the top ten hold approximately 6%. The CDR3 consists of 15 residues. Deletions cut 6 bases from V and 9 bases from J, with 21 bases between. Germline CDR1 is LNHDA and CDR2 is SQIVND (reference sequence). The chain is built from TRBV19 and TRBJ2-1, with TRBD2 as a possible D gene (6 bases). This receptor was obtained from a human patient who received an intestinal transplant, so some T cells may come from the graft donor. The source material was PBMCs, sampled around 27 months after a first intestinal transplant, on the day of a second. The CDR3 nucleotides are TGTGCCAGTAGCCGAAGGAGGGGACCATCCGGTGAGCAGTTCTTC. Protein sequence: CASSRRRGPSGEQFF.